This entry concerns a single TCR beta chain. This sample was taken from a study of blood T cell repertoires in COVID-19. Overall study context: Acute and convalescent COVID-19 samples came from the United States, Italy and Spain.

Original data processing: Estimation of nucleated cell counts relied on the amplification of reference gene primers. Libraries were prepared by immunoSEQ multiplex PCR; TCRdb keeps only in-frame clonotypes and omits some of them. V and J calls and clone size follow that table, whereas D and trimming were derived from the DNA. The sample records under 250,000 clones, 80% to 90% being singletons. CDR1 is SEHNR, CDR2 FQNEAQ, per germline (reference sequence). The CDR3 has 16 amino acids. Trimming cost V 5 bases and J 2 bases; bases outside gene matches: 7. This receptor was taken from a woman in her 50s with active or convalescent COVID-19. The chain links TRBV7-9 to TRBJ2-1; 9 positions match TRBD2. Source material: peripheral blood. The CDR3 reads CASSATLAGAYNEQFF. The CDR3 DNA sequence: TGTGCCAGCAGCGCAACTTTAGCGGGAGCCTACAATGAGCAGTTCTTC.